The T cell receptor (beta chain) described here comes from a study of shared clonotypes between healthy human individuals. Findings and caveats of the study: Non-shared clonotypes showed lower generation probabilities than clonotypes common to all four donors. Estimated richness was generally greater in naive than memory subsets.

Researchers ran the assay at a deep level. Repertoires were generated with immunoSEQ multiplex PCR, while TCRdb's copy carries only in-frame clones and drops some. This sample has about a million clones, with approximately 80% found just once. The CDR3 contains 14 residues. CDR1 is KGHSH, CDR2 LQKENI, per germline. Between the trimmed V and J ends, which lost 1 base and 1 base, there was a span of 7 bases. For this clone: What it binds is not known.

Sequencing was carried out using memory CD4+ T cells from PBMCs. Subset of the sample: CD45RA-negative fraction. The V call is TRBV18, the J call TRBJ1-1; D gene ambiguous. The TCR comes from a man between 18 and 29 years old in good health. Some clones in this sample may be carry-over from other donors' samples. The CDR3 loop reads CASSPLQQNTEAFF. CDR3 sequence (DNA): TGTGCCAGCTCACCACTACAGCAGAACACTGAAGCTTTCTTT.